The rows below give T cell receptor beta chains drawn from one sample of a study of blood T cell repertoires in COVID-19. Clones were sequenced by immunoSEQ multiplex PCR, and TCRdb holds only the in-frame ones, with some missing. The sample records over 250,000 clones, 88% being singletons. Sequencing was carried out using PBMCs or T cells enriched from blood (not recorded which). The receptors shown here come from a woman aged 55-69 years in a cohort exposed to, infected with or recovered from COVID-19 (not recorded which). Both conserved end residues are part of each CDR3. A D gene is named only where the DNA matches it firmly. Only some rows state a clone size, as once, few, many or a class for expanded clones.

TRBJ2-2 | TRBD2 | NA | TRBV18 | TGTGCCAGCTCAGCTAGCGGGGCAACGAACACCGGGGAGCTGTTTTTT | CASSASGATNTGELFF
TRBJ1-2 | TRBD1 | NA | TRBV28 | TGTGCCAGCAGTTCGGATTGGGACAGCCTCCCCTATGGCTACACCTTC | CASSSDWDSLPYGYTF
TRBJ2-3 | NA | once | TRBV11-2 | TGTGCCAGCAGCGCCGGATTAATCCCCGGGTACACAGATACGCAGTATTTT | CASSAGLIPGYTDTQYF
TRBJ1-1 | TRBD1 | NA | TRBV5-6 | TGTGCCAGAACCGAGACAGGGGACAATAACACTGAAGCTTTCTTT | CARTETGDNNTEAFF
TRBJ1-4 | TRBD1 | NA | TRBV29-1 | TGCAGCGTTGCGGGACAGTTAAATGAAAAACTGTTTTTT | CSVAGQLNEKLFF
TRBJ2-7 | TRBD2 | NA | TRBV11-2 | TGTGCCAGCAGCCCTACTACGGGAGGGTTTAGCGAGCAGTACTTC | CASSPTTGGFSEQYF
TRBJ2-3 | NA | NA | TRBV7-6 | TGTGCCAGCAGCACACACAGGGCGGGCACAGATACGCAGTATTTT | CASSTHRAGTDTQYF
TRBJ2-1 | NA | NA | TRBV5-4 | TGTGCCAGCAGCTTGGTCGCGAGCAATGAGCAGTTCTTC | CASSLVASNEQFF
TRBJ2-7 | NA | NA | TRBV7-8 | TGTGCCAGCAGCCACGCGTGGCAGGGTGGCGAGCAGTACTTC | CASSHAWQGGEQYF
TRBJ2-6 | NA | NA | TRBV18 | TGTGCCAGCTCACCGTCAAGCGAGACTGGGGCCAACGTCCTGACTTTC | CASSPSSETGANVLTF
TRBJ1-2 | NA | NA | TRBV7-3 | TGTGCCAGCAGCCCCAGGGCAGGGTACTATGGCTACACCTTC | CASSPRAGYYGYTF
TRBJ2-7 | NA | few | TRBV18 | TGTGCCAGCTCTTCCTCTAAAACCGAGCAGTACTTC | CASSSSKTEQYF
TRBJ2-1 | TRBD2 | NA | TRBV5-1 | TGCGCCAGCAGCCTGGGGGCGGGAGGGCTCAATGAGCAGTTCTTC | CASSLGAGGLNEQFF
TRBJ2-1 | TRBD2 | NA | TRBV10-3 | TGTGCCATCAGTGAGGCGGGAGGGGGTTACAATGAGCAGTTCTTC | CAISEAGGGYNEQFF
TRBJ2-5 | NA | NA | TRBV11-2 | TGTGCCAGCAGCCCGCCTAAGGAGACCCAGTACTTC | CASSPPKETQYF
TRBJ2-1 | NA | NA | TRBV3-1/TRBV3-2 | TGTGCCAGCAGCCAAAAGTGGGGCGGGATTTATGAGCAGTTCTTC | CASSQKWGGIYEQFF
TRBJ1-2 | NA | NA | TRBV29-1 | TGCAGCGTTGACCGGGGGGAGGGTGACTATGGCTACACCTTC | CSVDRGEGDYGYTF
TRBJ1-1 | NA | NA | TRBV12-3/TRBV12-4 | TGTGCCAGCAGTCTGGGGAGGGGGACTGAAGCTTTCTTT | CASSLGRGTEAFF
TRBJ1-5 | TRBD1 | NA | TRBV30 | TGTGCCCTAACCTCCGGGACAGGGGGCTATCAGCCCCAGCATTTT | CALTSGTGGYQPQHF
TRBJ2-1 | NA | NA | TRBV19 | TGTGCCAGTAGTATCAGAGCGCCGGCCTCCTACAATGAGCAGTTCTTC | CASSIRAPASYNEQFF
TRBJ2-1 | TRBD2 | NA | TRBV11-3 | TGTGCCAGCAGCTTAGGCGGGGGGAACAATGAGCAGTTCTTC | CASSLGGGNNEQFF
TRBJ2-2 | TRBD2 | few | TRBV19 | TGTGCCAGTAGTATAGGGCGGGGGACCGGGGAGCTGTTTTTT | CASSIGRGTGELFF
TRBJ2-1 | TRBD2 | NA | TRBV7-8 | TGTGCCAGCAGCTTAGTTCGACTAGCGGGAGGTTCCCACAATGAGCAGTTCTTC | CASSLVRLAGGSHNEQFF
TRBJ2-1 | TRBD2 | NA | TRBV2 | TGTGCCAGCAGAGTAGCGGGAAGTAACAATGAGCAGTTCTTC | CASRVAGSNNEQFF
TRBJ2-5 | NA | few | TRBV7-9 | TGTGCCAGCAGGCGTAGCGGCTCCCGCCAAGAGACCCAGTACTTC | CASRRSGSRQETQYF
TRBJ2-7 | NA | NA | TRBV5-1 | TGCGCCAGCAGCCCTGGATACTCCGGGACAAGCTACGAGCAGTACTTC | CASSPGYSGTSYEQYF
TRBJ2-7 | TRBD1 | NA | TRBV7-3 | TGTGCCAGCAGCCCTGGACAGGGGGTGGGCGAGCAGTACTTC | CASSPGQGVGEQYF